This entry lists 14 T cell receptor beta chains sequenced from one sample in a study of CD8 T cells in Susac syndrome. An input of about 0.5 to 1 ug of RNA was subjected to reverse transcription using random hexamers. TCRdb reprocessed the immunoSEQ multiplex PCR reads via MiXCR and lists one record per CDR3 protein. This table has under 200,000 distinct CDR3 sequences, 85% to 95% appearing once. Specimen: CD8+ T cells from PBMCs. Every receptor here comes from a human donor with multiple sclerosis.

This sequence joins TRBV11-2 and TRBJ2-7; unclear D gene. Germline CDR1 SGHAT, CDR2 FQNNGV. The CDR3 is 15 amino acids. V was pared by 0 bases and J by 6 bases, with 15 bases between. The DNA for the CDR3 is TGTGCCAGCAGCTTAGACCCCGGGCCCTTGCGCGAGCAGTACTTC. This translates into CASSLDPGPLREQYF.

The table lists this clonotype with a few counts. This CDR3 is CSVVQGNTIYF. The CDR3 DNA is TGCAGCGTAGTACAGGGAAACACCATATATTTT. This chain uses TRBV29-1 with TRBJ1-3; D gene uncertain. Trimming removed 6 bases at V and 4 bases at J, with 7 bases between. The CDR3 consists of 11 residues. Germline V lookup: CDR1 SQVTM, CDR2 ANQGSEA.

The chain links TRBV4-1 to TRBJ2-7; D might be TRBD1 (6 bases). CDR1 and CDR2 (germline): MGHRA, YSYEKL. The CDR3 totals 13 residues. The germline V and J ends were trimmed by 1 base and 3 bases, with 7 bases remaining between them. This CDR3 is CASSQGGHYEQYF. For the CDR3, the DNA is TGCGCCAGCAGCCAAGGGGGGCACTACGAGCAGTACTTC.

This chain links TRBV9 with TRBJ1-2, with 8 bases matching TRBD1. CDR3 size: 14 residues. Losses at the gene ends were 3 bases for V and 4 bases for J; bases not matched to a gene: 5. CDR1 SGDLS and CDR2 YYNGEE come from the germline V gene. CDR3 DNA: TGTGCCAGCAGCGCAACAGGGGGAAGCTATGGCTACACCTTC. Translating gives CASSATGGSYGYTF.

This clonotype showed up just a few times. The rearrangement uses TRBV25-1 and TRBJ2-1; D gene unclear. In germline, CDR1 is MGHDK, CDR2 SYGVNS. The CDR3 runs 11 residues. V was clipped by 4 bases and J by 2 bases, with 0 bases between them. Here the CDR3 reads CASSAYNEQFF. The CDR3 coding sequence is TGTGCCAGCAGTGCCTACAATGAGCAGTTCTTC.

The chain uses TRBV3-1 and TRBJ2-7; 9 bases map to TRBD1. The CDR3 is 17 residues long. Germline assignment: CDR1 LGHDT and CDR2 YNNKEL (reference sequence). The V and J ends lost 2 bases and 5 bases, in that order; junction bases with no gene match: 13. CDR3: CASSQRMGQGRYNEQYF. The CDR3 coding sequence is TGTGCCAGCAGCCAACGTATGGGACAGGGAAGGTACAACGAGCAGTACTTC.

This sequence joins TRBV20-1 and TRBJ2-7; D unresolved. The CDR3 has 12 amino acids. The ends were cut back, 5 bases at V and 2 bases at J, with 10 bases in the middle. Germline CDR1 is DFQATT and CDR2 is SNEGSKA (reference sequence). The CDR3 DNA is TGCAGTGCTGCTACACCGACCTACGAGCAGTACTTC. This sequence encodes CSAATPTYEQYF.

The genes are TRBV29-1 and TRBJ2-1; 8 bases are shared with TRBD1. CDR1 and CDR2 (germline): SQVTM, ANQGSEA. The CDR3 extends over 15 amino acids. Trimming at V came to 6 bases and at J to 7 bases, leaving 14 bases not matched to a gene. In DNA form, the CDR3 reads TGCAGCGTCGTTATGTCCGGGCAGGGGGCGAATGAGCAGTTCTTC. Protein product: CSVVMSGQGANEQFF.

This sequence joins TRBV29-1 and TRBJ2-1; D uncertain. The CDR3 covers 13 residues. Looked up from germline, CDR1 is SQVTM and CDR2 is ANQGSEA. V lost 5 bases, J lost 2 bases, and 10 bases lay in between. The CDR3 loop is CSVQTRTYNEQFF. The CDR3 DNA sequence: TGCAGCGTTCAGACGAGAACCTACAATGAGCAGTTCTTC.

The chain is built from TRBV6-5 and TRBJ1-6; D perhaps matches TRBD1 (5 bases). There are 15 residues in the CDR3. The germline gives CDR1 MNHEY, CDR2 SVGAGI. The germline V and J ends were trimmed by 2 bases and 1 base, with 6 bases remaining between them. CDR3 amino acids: CASSYEGSYNSPLHF. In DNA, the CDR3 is TGTGCCAGCAGTTACGAGGGGTCCTATAATTCACCCCTCCACTTT.

The CDR3 DNA sequence: TGTGCCAGCAGCTTGGTGGGGGACATCCAAGCTTTCTTT. Its protein product is CASSLVGDIQAFF. The rearrangement links TRBV5-6 to TRBJ1-1; possibly TRBD1 for D (6 bases). Germline V gene sequence: CDR1 SGHDT, CDR2 YYEEEE. V was trimmed by 0 bases and J by 9 bases, leaving 12 bases between them. The CDR3 has 13 residues.

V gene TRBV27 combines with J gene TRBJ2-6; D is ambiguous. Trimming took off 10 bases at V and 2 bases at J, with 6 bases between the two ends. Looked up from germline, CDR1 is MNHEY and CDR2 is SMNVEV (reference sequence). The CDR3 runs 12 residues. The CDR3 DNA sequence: TGTGCCACGCGAGCTGGGGCCAACGTCCTGACTTTC. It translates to CATRAGANVLTF.

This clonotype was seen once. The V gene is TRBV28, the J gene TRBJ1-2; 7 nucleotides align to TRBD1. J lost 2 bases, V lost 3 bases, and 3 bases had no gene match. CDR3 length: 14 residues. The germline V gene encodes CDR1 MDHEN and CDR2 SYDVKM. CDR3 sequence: CASSFQGGNYGYTF. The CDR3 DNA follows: TGTGCCAGCAGTTTCCAAGGGGGCAACTATGGCTACACCTTC.

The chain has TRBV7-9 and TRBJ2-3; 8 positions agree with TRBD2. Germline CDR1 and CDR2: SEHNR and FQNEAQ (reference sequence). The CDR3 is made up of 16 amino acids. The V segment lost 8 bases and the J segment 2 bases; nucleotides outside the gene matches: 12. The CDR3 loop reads CASSPGNSGATDTQYF. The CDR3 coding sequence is TGTGCCAGCTCCCCGGGGAATAGCGGGGCCACAGATACGCAGTATTTT.